A single TCR beta chain is shown here with its context. The data originate from a study of patients and donors after allogeneic stem cell transplantation. Each CDR3 protein is one row after TCRdb ran MiXCR on the RT-PCR reads. Here the sample spans a few hundred thousand distinct CDR3 sequences, about 38% being singletons. Trimming removed 7 bases from V and 6 bases from J, with 21 bases in between. This CDR3 spans 15 amino acids. Germline V gives CDR1 MNHEY, CDR2 SVGEGT. Sequencing used blood, either unsorted or a sorted T cell fraction (not recorded which). The sequence was collected from a human donor who was either an allogeneic HSCT recipient or a stem cell or donor lymphocyte infusion donor (not recorded which). It is not recorded whose cells these are; they may come from a transplant donor. The chain links TRBV6-2 or TRBV6-3 to TRBJ1-1, with a tentative D call TRBD1 (5 bases). The CDR3 nucleotides are TGTGCCAGCAACAGGATTGGTAGGTACTCATCTGAAGCTTTCTTT. Residues: CASNRIGRYSSEAFF.